This TCR beta chain appears in the sequencing data of a study of OX40 agonist ivuxolimab in advanced cancers. Per the germline V gene, CDR1 is MNHNY and CDR2 is SVGAGI (reference sequence). The CDR3 covers 13 residues. Trimming stripped 6 bases from V and 2 bases from J, with 10 bases between. Data came from immunoSEQ multiplex PCR; TCRdb stores just in-frame clones and leaves some out. Among 59,000 or so clones, about 89% were seen once, and the ten largest hold about 0.36%. This clonotype originated in an adult with an advanced solid tumor such as melanoma, head and neck, liver or kidney cancer. The material sequenced was CD4+ or CD8+ T cells sorted from blood, taken in a trial of the OX40 agonist ivuxolimab. V usage is TRBV6-6 and J usage is TRBJ2-5; perhaps TRBD2 as D (5 bases). In DNA form, the CDR3 reads TGTGCCAGCAGCTTCCGGGATCAAGAGACCCAGTACTTC. Translation: CASSFRDQETQYF.